The 8 T cell receptor beta chains reported below all come from one sample, sequenced in a study of blood T cell repertoires in COVID-19. Sequencing was performed with immunoSEQ multiplex PCR; in TCRdb, only in-frame clones are kept and a portion is missing. The table includes over 200,000 clones, 89% detected once. The sequenced material came from peripheral blood. These receptors all come from a man aged 60-69 years who had recovered from COVID-19.

V and J are TRBV18 and TRBJ2-7; 10 bases are shared with TRBD1. In germline, CDR1 is KGHSH, CDR2 LQKENI. Losses at the gene ends were 5 bases for V and 5 bases for J; bases not matched to a gene: 6. This CDR3 region has 14 residues. In nucleotides, the CDR3 is TGTGCCAGCTCAATCCGGGACAGGGGAGACGAGCAGTACTTC. Translated: CASSIRDRGDEQYF. The entire variable domain, with the rest obtained from reference TRBV18 and TRBJ2-7, is as follows: NAGVMQNPRHLVRRRGQEARLRCSPMKGHSHVYWYRQLPEEGLKFMVYLQKENIIDESGMPKERFSAEFPKEGPSILRIQQVVRGDSAAYFCASSIRDRGDEQYFGPGTRLTVT.

This clone has just one count. V is TRBV6-6 and J is TRBJ2-5; possibly TRBD1 for D (6 bases). The germline gives CDR1 MNHNY, CDR2 SVGAGI (reference sequence). CDR3 length: 13 residues. V shed 5 bases and J shed 5 bases, with 12 bases lying between them. The CDR3 DNA follows: TGTGCCAGCAGTCAACAGGGTGAGGAGACCCAGTACTTC. It encodes CASSQQGEETQYF.

A remark on this clone: Other DNA sequences within the sample encode an identical CDR3. The V and J genes are TRBV3-1 (or the pseudogene TRBV3-2) and TRBJ2-7; D may be TRBD2 (5 bases). Germline V gene lookup returns CDR1 LGHDT and CDR2 YNNKEL (reference sequence). The CDR3 is made up of 13 amino acids. The V end lost 4 bases, the J end lost 2 bases, and 9 bases lay between the germline ends. The CDR3 region has the DNA TGTGCCAGCAGCCCGACGGGGACCTACGAGCAGTACTTC. It specifies CASSPTGTYEQYF.

V gene TRBV20-1 combines with J gene TRBJ1-3; no clear D gene. Trimming removed 6 bases from V and 8 bases from J, with 11 bases in between. The CDR3 totals 11 residues. Germline V gene data show CDR1 as DFQATT and CDR2 as SNEGSKA (reference sequence). The CDR3 loop is CSAPGGDTIYF. Written as DNA, the CDR3 is TGCAGTGCCCCAGGAGGAGACACCATATATTTT.

The rearrangement links TRBV6-2 or TRBV6-3 to TRBJ2-1; TRBD1 agrees at 9 bases. Germline trimming cut 6 bases from V and 6 bases from J; bases unmatched to any gene: 24. The germline V gene has CDR1 MNHEY and CDR2 SVGEGT. CDR3 length: 20 amino acids. CDR3 sequence reads: CASSRLPFTGGVPYINEQFF. The CDR3 bases are TGTGCCAGCAGCCGCCTACCCTTTACAGGGGGCGTACCTTACATCAATGAGCAGTTCTTC.

The V and J genes are TRBV7-9 and TRBJ2-5; 9 bases match TRBD2. Germline lookup yields CDR1 SEHNR and CDR2 FQNEAQ (reference sequence). This CDR3 contains 16 residues. V lost 3 bases and J lost 2; bases outside the gene matches: 7. CDR3 DNA sequence: TGTGCCAGCAGCTTGGGAGGTAGCGGGAGACAAGAGACCCAGTACTTC. It translates to CASSLGGSGRQETQYF.

The chain combines TRBV7-8 with TRBJ1-2, with TRBD1 identical over 10 bases. The CDR3 consists of 15 residues. J gave up 4 bases and V 3 bases, and 5 bases lay outside the gene matches. From germline, CDR1 is SGHVS and CDR2 FQNEAQ. The chain's CDR3 is CASSFGTGVGYGYTF. In DNA, the CDR3 is TGTGCCAGCAGCTTCGGGACAGGGGTAGGCTATGGCTACACCTTC. The whole variable domain, remainder taken from reference TRBV7-8 and TRBJ1-2, is GAGVSQSPRYKVAKRGQDVALRCDPISGHVSLFWYQQALGQGPEFLTYFQNEAQLDKSGLPSDRFFAERPEGSVSTLKIQRTQQEDSAVYLCASSFGTGVGYGYTFGSGTRLTVV.

The V gene is TRBV5-1, the J gene TRBJ1-2; D is possibly TRBD1 (6 bases). This CDR3 has 15 amino acids. The V gene's germline CDR1 is SGHRS and CDR2 YFSETQ. The V gene lost 1 base and the J gene lost 5 bases, with 15 bases spanning the gap. The CDR3 loop reads CASSLKTGFGYGYTF. Written as DNA, the CDR3 is TGCGCCAGCAGCTTGAAGACAGGCTTTGGATATGGCTACACCTTC.